This entry lists 32 T cell receptor beta chains sequenced from one sample in a study of T cells in Graves' hyperthyroidism and ophthalmopathy. RNA transcripts provided the source from which TCR beta CDR3 regions were amplified. Initially, a first-round RT-PCR of the TCR CDR3 employed the HTBI primer set. TCRdb re-called the multiplex PCR reads through MiXCR, storing one row per CDR3 protein. The table includes hundreds of thousands of distinct CDR3 sequences, under 15% detected once. The sample was blood. The receptors shown here come from a woman aged 30 to 39 with Graves' hyperthyroidism.

The chain uses TRBV4-1 and TRBJ2-7; 7 nucleotides line up with TRBD2. Germline V gives CDR1 MGHRA, CDR2 YSYEKL. The V segment lost 0 bases and the J segment 0 bases; nucleotides outside the gene matches: 11. There are 18 residues in the CDR3. The CDR3 reads CASSQDTGEGPYSYEQYF. CDR3 nucleotides: TGCGCCAGCAGCCAAGACACGGGGGAGGGTCCCTACTCCTACGAGCAGTACTTC.

Notes on this clonotype: This may arise from a read error, as a much more abundant clone is one base away. V usage is TRBV28 and J usage is TRBJ2-1, with D possibly matching TRBD2 (6 bases). The CDR3 length is 14 residues. Trimming removed 6 bases from V and 9 bases from J, with 18 bases in between. Germline V lookup: CDR1 MDHEN, CDR2 SYDVKM. The CDR3 DNA sequence: TGTGCCAGCAGCCTCATCTTGGGAGGTAGTGAGCAGTTCTTC. It specifies CASSLILGGSEQFF.

This clonotype appeared many times. This chain links TRBV12-3 or TRBV12-4 with TRBJ1-4; D unresolved. The CDR3 sequence is 11 residues long. V was trimmed by 10 bases and J by 7 bases, leaving 10 bases between them. The DNA for the CDR3 is TGTGCCAACCGGTGGGGTGAAAAACTGTTTTTT. Translated, it gives CANRWGEKLFF.

V gene TRBV19 combines with J gene TRBJ1-5, with 11 positions matching TRBD1. Losses at the gene ends were 4 bases for V and 8 bases for J; bases not matched to a gene: 10. CDR3 length: 16 amino acids. Per germline, CDR1 LNHDA and CDR2 SQIVND (reference sequence). As DNA, the CDR3 is TGTGCCAGTAGTAGTGGGACAGGGGGGTCTAAAAAGCCCCAGCATTTT. It encodes CASSSGTGGSKKPQHF. Full variable domain (remainder filled in from reference TRBV19 and TRBJ1-5): DGGITQSPKYLFRKEGQNVTLSCEQNLNHDAMYWYRQDPGQGLRLIYYSQIVNDFQKGDIAEGYSVSREKKESFPLTVTSAQKNPTAFYLCASSSGTGGSKKPQHFGDGTRLSIL.

The chain recombines TRBV20-1 with TRBJ1-2; 8 nucleotides agree with TRBD1. Germline V gives CDR1 DFQATT, CDR2 SNEGSKA (reference sequence). V dropped 8 bases and J dropped 13; count of bases not matched to a gene: 15. The CDR3 is made up of 12 amino acids. The DNA for the CDR3 is TGCAGTACACCGACAGGGGTCTATGAGGTCACCTTC. Translated: CSTPTGVYEVTF.

This clonotype was detected many times. The chain uses TRBV18 and TRBJ1-6; D is unclear. This CDR3 is 15 amino acids long. CDR1 is KGHSH, CDR2 LQKENI, per germline. Trimming removed 1 base at V and 8 bases at J, with 12 bases between. This CDR3 is CASSPLSLRDSPLHF. CDR3 DNA sequence: TGTGCCAGCTCACCACTCAGCCTGCGGGATTCACCCCTCCACTTT.

This clonotype appeared once. The chain carries TRBV6-2 or TRBV6-3 and TRBJ1-5; 8 bases align to TRBD1. CDR1 is MNHEY, CDR2 SVGEGT, per germline. V was pared by 4 bases and J by 11 bases, with 10 bases of the junction left unmatched. The CDR3 is 14 amino acids. CDR3 bases: TGTGCCAGCAGTTCGGGACAGGCGGGCGGGACCCAGCATTTT. Protein sequence: CASSSGQAGGTQHF.

Many counts were recorded for this clonotype. This chain connects TRBV29-1 to TRBJ2-1; 9 nucleotides match TRBD2. With 5 bases clipped from V and 6 bases from J, the junction kept 8 bases outside the gene matches. Germline V gives CDR1 SQVTM, CDR2 ANQGSEA. The CDR3 runs 14 residues. The CDR3 sequence: CSVKGLASSNEQFF. DNA for the CDR3: TGCAGCGTTAAAGGACTAGCGAGCTCCAATGAGCAGTTCTTC.

This sequence joins TRBV20-1 and TRBJ1-5, with 8 positions matching TRBD1. The CDR3 spans 19 residues. After removal of 5 bases from V and 0 bases from J, the junction contained 18 bases not matched to a gene. CDR1 and CDR2 from the germline V gene are DFQATT and SNEGSKA (reference sequence). The CDR3 sequence is CSASWTGTSGTYSNQPQHF. CDR3 nucleotide sequence: TGCAGTGCTTCCTGGACAGGGACCAGTGGGACCTATAGCAATCAGCCCCAGCATTTT.

CDR3 amino acids: CASSPTGGIDGYTF. The CDR3 coding sequence is TGTGCCAGCAGCCCGACAGGGGGGATTGATGGCTACACCTTC. The rearrangement joins TRBV4-2 to TRBJ1-2, with 9 nucleotides matching TRBD1. Germline CDR1 LGHNA, CDR2 YNFKEQ. The V gene end was trimmed by 4 bases and the J gene end by 6 bases; junction bases not matched to a gene: 6. This CDR3 is 14 amino acids long.

This chain connects TRBV5-1 to TRBJ2-7, with a tentative D call TRBD2 (6 bases). The germline gives CDR1 SGHRS, CDR2 YFSETQ. The CDR3 covers 16 residues. Trimming took 1 base from V and 2 from J, leaving 16 bases between them. CDR3 residues: CASSLRSSSVPYEQYF. For the CDR3, the DNA is TGCGCCAGCAGCTTGAGGAGCTCTAGCGTCCCCTACGAGCAGTACTTC. The full variable domain, completed using reference TRBV5-1 and TRBJ2-7, is KAGVTQTPRYLIKTRGQQVTLSCSPISGHRSVSWYQQTPGQGLQFLFEYFSETQRNKGNFPGRFSGRQFSNSRSEMNVSTLELGDSALYLCASSLRSSSVPYEQYFGPGTRLTVT.

This clonotype was seen at least ten times. This rearrangement joins TRBV11-2 to TRBJ2-3; a possible D gene is TRBD1 (5 bases). With 3 bases removed from V and 6 bases from J, the gap between germline ends came to 10 bases. CDR3 length: 13 residues. The germline V gene has CDR1 SGHAT and CDR2 FQNNGV. Here the CDR3 DNA reads TGTGCCAGCAGCTTGACAGTAGCTGATACGCAGTATTTT. It yields the protein CASSLTVADTQYF.

This clonotype was counted ten times or more. The chain joins TRBV20-1 to TRBJ2-7; 9 bases fit TRBD2. Germline trimming cut 1 base from V and 1 base from J; bases unmatched to any gene: 5. Germline-derived CDR1 and CDR2 are DFQATT and SNEGSKA (reference sequence). The CDR3 is made up of 15 amino acids. As DNA, the CDR3 is TGCAGTGCTAGAGTTCCCCTAGCGGGGTCCTACGAGCAGTACTTC. Its translation: CSARVPLAGSYEQYF.

This clonotype has only a few counts. The rearrangement uses TRBV6-1 and TRBJ2-2; 10 nucleotides align to TRBD2. This CDR3 contains 17 residues. In germline, CDR1 is MNHNS, CDR2 SASEGT. With V trimmed by 5 bases and J by 7 bases, 13 bases remained unmatched. CDR3 DNA sequence: TGTGCCAGCAGTAATCCCCACCTAGCGGGAGAAGTCGGGGAGCTGTTTTTT. Translating gives CASSNPHLAGEVGELFF.

The chain joins TRBV6-2 or TRBV6-3 to TRBJ2-3; TRBD1 aligns across 9 bases. Germline V gene lookup returns CDR1 MNHEY and CDR2 SVGEGT. This CDR3 region has 15 residues. Losses at the gene ends were 6 bases for V and 2 bases for J; bases not matched to a gene: 6. In DNA, the CDR3 is TGTGCCAGCAGGGTGGGGGACAGGGCCACAGATACGCAGTATTTT. This translates into CASRVGDRATDTQYF.

This clonotype was observed at least ten times. CDR3 bases: TGTGCCAGCAGTTTAAAGGGGAAAAGCAATCAGCCCCAGCATTTT. Its translation: CASSLKGKSNQPQHF. This chain joins TRBV27 and TRBJ1-5, with a possible D match to TRBD1 (5 bases). The CDR3 totals 15 residues. V was cut by 2 bases and J by 1 base, with 9 bases left in between. CDR1 is MNHEY, CDR2 SMNVEV, per germline (reference sequence).

This clonotype was seen more than once but under ten times. V is TRBV5-4 and J is TRBJ1-1; unclear D gene. Looked up from germline, CDR1 is SGHNT and CDR2 is YYREEE (reference sequence). The CDR3 consists of 14 residues. Trimming left V 2 bases short and J 1 base short, with 9 bases between. The CDR3: CASSFGVTNTEAFF. CDR3 sequence (DNA): TGTGCCAGCAGCTTCGGGGTGACGAACACTGAAGCTTTCTTT.

Ten or more counts support this clonotype. The chain combines TRBV20-1 with TRBJ2-7, with 7 nucleotides matching TRBD1. Trimming cost V 4 bases and J 2 bases; bases outside gene matches: 5. The CDR3 has 13 amino acids. The germline CDR1 and CDR2 sequences are DFQATT and SNEGSKA (reference sequence). The CDR3 here is CSATDRATYEQYF. As DNA, the CDR3 is TGCAGTGCTACAGACAGGGCTACCTACGAGCAGTACTTC.

The chain is built from TRBV6-2 or TRBV6-3 and TRBJ2-2; a weak D match, TRBD1 (6 bases). V lost 7 bases and J 2 bases, leaving 11 bases between the germline ends. This CDR3 region has 14 residues. Germline V CDR1 and CDR2: MNHEY, SVGEGT. CDR3 DNA sequence: TGTGCCAGCAACCCGGGACATAACACCGGGGAGCTGTTTTTT. Protein sequence: CASNPGHNTGELFF.

The rearrangement links TRBV20-1 to TRBJ2-7, with a weak D call TRBD2 (5 bases). This CDR3 has 15 amino acids. Germline-derived CDR1 and CDR2 are DFQATT and SNEGSKA (reference sequence). The V gene lost 3 bases and the J gene lost 2 bases, with 17 bases spanning the gap. The CDR3 nucleotides read TGCAGTGCTAGGCCTAGCCGGTCCACAACCTACGAGCAGTACTTC. Amino acids: CSARPSRSTTYEQYF.

The chain recombines TRBV2 with TRBJ1-5; no reliable D call. Germline V CDR1 and CDR2: SNHLY, FYNNEI. The CDR3 is 14 amino acids. V lost 6 bases, J lost 0 bases, and 9 bases lay in between. The CDR3 here is CASRPTYSNQPQHF. The CDR3 nucleotides are TGTGCCAGCAGACCGACTTATAGCAATCAGCCCCAGCATTTT.

In this sample, this clonotype turned up many times. The chain links TRBV6-1 to TRBJ2-3, with 8 bases fitting TRBD1. Germline loops: CDR1 MNHNS, CDR2 SASEGT. The V gene end was trimmed by 6 bases and the J gene end by 0 bases; junction bases not matched to a gene: 2. The CDR3 extends over 14 amino acids. CDR3 sequence (DNA): TGTGCCAGCAGGCGGACAGGGAGCACAGATACGCAGTATTTT. This codes for CASRRTGSTDTQYF.

The genes are TRBV7-2 and TRBJ1-2, with D possibly matching TRBD1 (6 bases). The V gene lost 1 base and the J gene lost 2 bases, with 11 bases spanning the gap. CDR3 size: 15 residues. Germline CDR1 reads SGHTA; CDR2 reads FQGNSA. CDR3 DNA sequence: TGTGCCAGCAGCTTAGTACAGGGTACCAACTATGGCTACACCTTC. This codes for CASSLVQGTNYGYTF.

This clonotype has a count of ten or more. V is TRBV20-1 and J is TRBJ2-7; D is unresolved. Per the germline V gene, CDR1 is DFQATT and CDR2 is SNEGSKA (reference sequence). The CDR3 loop spans 14 amino acids. The V end was cut by 6 bases, the J end by 3 bases, with 18 bases between. Here the CDR3 reads CSAPLGYSSYEQYF. In DNA form, the CDR3 reads TGCAGTGCCCCCTTAGGGTATTCAAGCTACGAGCAGTACTTC.

This clonotype was picked up a small number of times. This chain links TRBV5-8 with TRBJ1-3; 9 positions agree with TRBD1. J gave up 0 bases and V 6 bases, and 7 bases lay outside the gene matches. Germline values: CDR1 SGHTS, CDR2 YDEGEE. The CDR3 has 16 amino acids. Written as DNA, the CDR3 is TGTGCCAGCAACCACAGGGGGCGAAGCTCTGGAAACACCATATATTTT. Protein sequence: CASNHRGRSSGNTIYF.

The chain employs TRBV11-2 and TRBJ2-1; D uncertain. The CDR3 loop spans 15 amino acids. Trimming cost V 2 bases and J 4 bases, with 12 bases left between them. CDR1 and CDR2 from the germline V gene are SGHAT and FQNNGV. The CDR3 DNA is TGTGCCAGCAGCTTACGAGAGCTCGCGTACAATGAGCAGTTCTTC. Translation: CASSLRELAYNEQFF.

This chain uses TRBV7-2 with TRBJ2-3, with 8 bases identical to TRBD2. The CDR3 loop spans 17 amino acids. With V trimmed by 6 bases and J by 6 bases, 17 bases remained unmatched. Germline CDR1 SGHTA, CDR2 FQGNSA. Here the CDR3 reads CASSRGGSGERGDTQYF. The CDR3 DNA reads TGTGCCAGCAGTCGGGGGGGTAGCGGGGAGAGGGGTGATACGCAGTATTTT.

The V and J genes are TRBV5-8 and TRBJ2-5; TRBD1 agrees at 7 bases. Germline lookup yields CDR1 SGHTS and CDR2 YDEGEE. The CDR3 length is 15 residues. V trimming: 3 bases; J trimming: 2 bases; junction bases outside the gene matches: 7. The CDR3 spells CASSSGQRLQETQYF. As DNA, the CDR3 is TGTGCCAGCAGCTCGGGACAGCGACTTCAAGAGACCCAGTACTTC.

The rearrangement links TRBV4-1 to TRBJ2-3; D gene uncertain. The CDR3 runs 21 residues. V was shortened by 2 bases and J by 0 bases, with 27 bases between the two germline ends. Germline assignment: CDR1 MGHRA and CDR2 YSYEKL. The CDR3 reads CASSQTPDSPRLATSTDTQYF. CDR3 in DNA: TGCGCCAGCAGCCAAACTCCAGACTCCCCCCGGCTGGCCACTAGCACAGATACGCAGTATTTT.

The chain couples TRBV3-1 to TRBJ1-1, with D tentatively TRBD1 (5 bases). CDR1 and CDR2 from the germline V gene are LGHDT and YNNKEL (reference sequence). This CDR3 has 12 residues. V dropped 6 bases and J dropped 4 bases, with 9 bases sitting between them. Here the CDR3 reads CASSLGRTEAFF. The CDR3 DNA sequence: TGTGCCAGCAGTTTGGGGCGCACTGAAGCTTTCTTT. Full variable domain (remainder filled in from reference TRBV3-1 and TRBJ1-1): DTAVSQTPKYLVTQMGNDKSIKCEQNLGHDTMYWYKQDSKKFLKIMFSYNNKELIINETVPNRFSPKSPDKAHLNLHINSLELGDSAVYFCASSLGRTEAFFGQGTRLTVV.

This clonotype has only a few counts. The rearrangement joins TRBV30 to TRBJ1-2; 10 nucleotides line up with TRBD1. This CDR3 region has 14 residues. With 6 bases clipped from V and 4 bases from J, the junction kept 8 bases outside the gene matches. The V gene's germline CDR1 is GTSNPN and CDR2 SVGIG (reference sequence). DNA of the CDR3: TGTGCCTGTGTACCGGGACAGGGGCCCTATGGCTACACCTTC. Its translation is CACVPGQGPYGYTF.

This chain links TRBV30 with TRBJ2-5; 9 nucleotides align to TRBD2. The germline CDR1 and CDR2 sequences are GTSNPN and SVGIG (reference sequence). The J segment lost 8 bases and the V segment lost 1 base, leaving 14 bases of the junction unmatched. The CDR3 has 16 amino acids. CDR3 nucleotides: TGTGCCTGGAGTGAACCCCCTAGGCTAGCGGGATCTACCCAGTACTTC. This encodes CAWSEPPRLAGSTQYF. Combining the CDR3 with reference TRBV30 and TRBJ2-5 gives the whole variable domain SQTIHQWPATLVQPVGSPLSLECTVEGTSNPNLYWYRQAAGRGLQLLFYSVGIGQISSEVPQNLSASRPQDRQFILSSKKLLLSDSGFYLCAWSEPPRLAGSTQYFGPGTRLLVL.